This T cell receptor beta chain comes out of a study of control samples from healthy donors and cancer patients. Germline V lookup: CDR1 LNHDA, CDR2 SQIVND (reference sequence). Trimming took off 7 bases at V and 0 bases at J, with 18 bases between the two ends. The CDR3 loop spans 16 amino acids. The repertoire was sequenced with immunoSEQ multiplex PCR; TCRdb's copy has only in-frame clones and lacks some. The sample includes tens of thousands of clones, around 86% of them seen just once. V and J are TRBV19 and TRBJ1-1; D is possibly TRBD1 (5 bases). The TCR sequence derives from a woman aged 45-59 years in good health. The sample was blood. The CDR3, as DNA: TGTGCCAGTATCTCGCTTGCAGGGAGATTGAACACTGAAGCTTTCTTT. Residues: CASISLAGRLNTEAFF.